Presented here are 17 T cell receptor beta chains from one specimen sequenced in a study of radiotherapy plus CTLA-4 blockade in lung cancer. Profiled with immunoSEQ multiplex PCR; TCRdb holds only in-frame clones, not every one. The data show around 77,000 clones, over 65% seen once. This specimen consisted of peripheral blood, obtained from a patient treated with radiotherapy plus ipilimumab. The source of these receptors is a human donor with non-small cell lung cancer whose response to radiotherapy plus ipilimumab could not be evaluated.

A single count supports this clone. The V gene is TRBV29-1, the J gene TRBJ2-5, with a weak D call TRBD2 (5 bases). CDR3 length: 13 amino acids. With 6 bases removed from V and 2 bases from J, the gap between germline ends came to 13 bases. Germline CDR1 and CDR2: SQVTM and ANQGSEA. For the CDR3, the DNA is TGCAGCGTCGCGGGCGCAGAACAAGAGACCCAGTACTTC. This translates into CSVAGAEQETQYF.

This chain uses TRBV4-2 with TRBJ2-5; 8 bases agree with TRBD1. The CDR3 has 15 amino acids. Germline loops: CDR1 LGHNA, CDR2 YNFKEQ. Trimming at V came to 4 bases and at J to 3 bases, leaving 7 bases not matched to a gene. DNA of the CDR3: TGTGCCAGCAGCCGGGGGGACAGGTGGGAAGAGACCCAGTACTTC. Encoded protein: CASSRGDRWEETQYF.

This clone has more than one count but fewer than ten. The rearrangement uses TRBV10-3 and TRBJ1-1; perhaps TRBD1 as D (6 bases). Germline CDR1 reads ENHRY; CDR2 reads SYGVKD. The CDR3 is 16 amino acids. V lost 4 bases and J lost 2, with 17 bases in between. CDR3 residues: CAISASQLGTNTEAFF. CDR3 in DNA: TGTGCCATCAGTGCCTCCCAGCTTGGGACAAACACTGAAGCTTTCTTT.

The CDR3 nucleotides are TGCGCCAGCAGCTTGGGAGGGACAGGGCTCCACGAGCAGTACTTC. Translating it yields CASSLGGTGLHEQYF. V gene TRBV5-1 combines with J gene TRBJ2-7; 9 nucleotides match TRBD1. The ends lost 0 bases at V and 5 bases at J; junction bases unmatched: 6. Germline V gene lookup returns CDR1 SGHRS and CDR2 YFSETQ. The CDR3 runs to 15 residues.

The genes are TRBV7-2 and TRBJ1-2; 9 positions agree with TRBD1. This CDR3 is 14 amino acids long. V trimming: 3 bases; J trimming: 4 bases; junction bases outside the gene matches: 3. Per the germline V gene, CDR1 is SGHTA and CDR2 is FQGNSA. CDR3 nucleotide sequence: TGTGCCAGCAGCTTGGACAGGGGCCTCTATGGCTACACCTTC. Protein sequence: CASSLDRGLYGYTF.

V gene TRBV4-2 combines with J gene TRBJ2-2, with 9 positions matching TRBD2. The germline CDR1 and CDR2 sequences are LGHNA and YNFKEQ. This CDR3 spans 18 amino acids. J gave up 2 bases and V 4 bases, and 11 bases lay outside the gene matches. CDR3: CASSPVAGGTKNTGELFF. The CDR3 DNA is TGTGCCAGCAGCCCGGTGGCGGGAGGGACGAAAAACACCGGGGAGCTGTTTTTT.

This chain links TRBV6-1 with TRBJ1-1, with 7 bases identical to TRBD1. The CDR3 runs to 13 residues. J gave up 5 bases and V 3 bases, and 3 bases lay outside the gene matches. Germline V lookup: CDR1 MNHNS, CDR2 SASEGT. The CDR3 sequence: CASSDQGETEAFF. The CDR3 DNA follows: TGTGCCAGCAGTGATCAGGGGGAGACTGAAGCTTTCTTT.

J is TRBJ1-1 and V is TRBV7-9, with a weak D call TRBD1 (5 bases). The CDR3 is 14 residues long. CDR1 is SEHNR and CDR2 is FQNEAQ in the germline V gene (reference sequence). Deletions cut 5 bases from V and 4 bases from J, with 14 bases between. This CDR3 reads CASSALLRGTEAFF. In DNA form, the CDR3 reads TGTGCCAGCAGCGCCTTGCTAAGGGGCACTGAAGCTTTCTTT.

The chain has TRBV7-2 and TRBJ1-2, with 10 positions matching TRBD1. Looked up from germline, CDR1 is SGHTA and CDR2 is FQGNSA. The CDR3 totals 14 residues. The J segment lost 7 bases and the V segment lost 5 bases, leaving 7 bases of the junction unmatched. The CDR3 DNA sequence: TGTGCCAGCAGCAGAGACAGGGGGCAGTCTGGCTACACCTTC. This gives the protein CASSRDRGQSGYTF.

In this sample, this clone turned up many times. The rearrangement uses TRBV5-4 and TRBJ1-2, with 7 bases aligning to TRBD1. The V gene end was trimmed by 1 base and the J gene end by 4 bases; junction bases not matched to a gene: 1. CDR3 length: 13 amino acids. The germline V gene has CDR1 SGHNT and CDR2 YYREEE (reference sequence). This chain's CDR3 is CASSLTGAYGYTF. CDR3 coding DNA: TGTGCCAGCAGCTTGACAGGGGCCTATGGCTACACCTTC.

This clone was seen more than once but under ten times. The V gene is TRBV2, the J gene TRBJ1-2, with a weak D call TRBD1 (5 bases). The CDR3 has 14 residues. Trimming took off 3 bases at V and 7 bases at J, with 15 bases between the two ends. CDR1 and CDR2 from the germline V gene are SNHLY and FYNNEI. The CDR3 nucleotides read TGTGCCAGCAGTGAGCAGAGCCCGGGGGGTGGCTACACCTTC. Protein: CASSEQSPGGGYTF.

The chain is built from TRBV10-3 and TRBJ2-7, with 7 bases identical to TRBD2. This CDR3 spans 15 amino acids. Germline V gene data show CDR1 as ENHRY and CDR2 as SYGVKD. V was clipped by 1 base and J by 4 bases; unmatched bases: 7. The CDR3 spells CAISEFPAGLYEQYF. In nucleotides, the CDR3 is TGTGCCATCAGTGAGTTTCCAGCGGGACTTTACGAGCAGTACTTC.

The chain uses TRBV6-5 and TRBJ2-7; D is perhaps TRBD1 (6 bases). V lost 6 bases to trimming and J lost 0 bases, with 15 bases between them. CDR3 length equals 15 residues. Germline V gene sequence: CDR1 MNHEY, CDR2 SVGAGI. The CDR3 sequence: CASSQDRDNSYEQYF. The DNA of the CDR3 is TGTGCCAGCAGCCAGGACCGGGACAACTCCTACGAGCAGTACTTC.

This chain uses TRBV15 with TRBJ1-2; D might be TRBD1 (5 bases). Germline V gene data show CDR1 as LNHNV and CDR2 as YYDKDF (reference sequence). Trimming removed 0 bases from V and 8 bases from J, with 13 bases in between. The CDR3 has 14 amino acids. The CDR3 DNA reads as TGTGCCACCAGCAGAGAACTCGGGGGAGAGGGCTACACCTTC. Translated, it gives CATSRELGGEGYTF.

This clone was seen a handful of times. This chain connects TRBV28 to TRBJ2-3; D uncertain. This CDR3 spans 14 amino acids. V was pared by 1 base and J by 2 bases, with 7 bases between. Germline CDR1 MDHEN, CDR2 SYDVKM. CDR3 residues: CASSLSPDTDTQYF. For the CDR3, the DNA is TGTGCCAGCAGTTTATCCCCAGACACAGATACGCAGTATTTT.

At least ten counts were recorded for this clone. CDR3 amino acids: CASSLGQYTGELFF. In nucleotides, the CDR3 is TGTGCCAGCAGCCTCGGACAGTACACCGGGGAGCTGTTTTTT. The genes are TRBV28 and TRBJ2-2, with TRBD1 as a possible D gene (6 bases). With 6 bases removed from V and 3 bases from J, the gap between germline ends came to 11 bases. The CDR3 length is 14 residues. Germline V gene data show CDR1 as MDHEN and CDR2 as SYDVKM.

This rearrangement joins TRBV19 to TRBJ1-5, with 7 bases matching TRBD1. The CDR3 has 15 amino acids. With 3 bases clipped from V and 4 bases from J, the junction kept 6 bases outside the gene matches. CDR1 is LNHDA and CDR2 is SQIVND in the germline V gene (reference sequence). Here the CDR3 reads CASSIVQGGNQPQHF. For the CDR3, the DNA is TGTGCCAGTAGTATCGTCCAGGGGGGAAATCAGCCCCAGCATTTT.